The 10 T cell receptor beta chains below all came from one sample that was sequenced in a study of regulatory T cells in long-lasting Graves disease. This sample's time point: newly diagnosed GD, antithyroid drugs for less than 3 months. Researchers made the TCR library from RNA that was extracted from PBMCs. Arm-PCR of CDR3 regions and iRepertoire HTBI primers were used to build TCR beta libraries. TCRdb reprocessed the multiplex PCR reads with MiXCR, giving one entry per CDR3 protein. This sample has 400,000 to 500,000 distinct CDR3 sequences, with 16% found just once. This sample also appeared in a second study, on T cells in Graves' hyperthyroidism and ophthalmopathy.

The specimen was peripheral blood mononuclear cells (PBMCs), collected at new diagnosis, from a patient treated with antithyroid drugs. Receptor source: a woman under 40 with Graves disease.

For this clonotype: One end of the junction fails to match germline, which may point to a read error. This rearrangement joins TRBV5-1 to TRBJ1-3; D may be TRBD1 (6 bases). The germline V gene encodes CDR1 SGHRS and CDR2 YFSETQ. This CDR3 is built from 14 residues. Written as DNA, the CDR3 is TGCGCCAGCAGCTTATCAGGGGCTGGGAACACCATATATTTT. This gives the protein CASSLSGAGNTIYF.

This clonotype has ten or more counts. The gene calls are TRBV5-1 and TRBJ2-1; TRBD2 matches 7 bases. This CDR3 region has 17 residues. Germline V gene lookup returns CDR1 SGHRS and CDR2 YFSETQ. J lost 8 bases, V lost 1 base, and 15 bases had no gene match. This CDR3 is CASSLPSGLGIFHEQFF. CDR3 coding DNA: TGCGCCAGCAGCTTGCCTAGTGGACTAGGGATTTTCCATGAGCAGTTCTTC.

This chain connects TRBV19 to TRBJ1-4, with a weak D call TRBD1 (6 bases). Deletions cut 4 bases from V and 6 bases from J, with 12 bases between. The CDR3 has 14 amino acids. CDR1 is LNHDA and CDR2 is SQIVND in the germline V gene (reference sequence). This CDR3 reads CASSTRGMDEKLFF. The CDR3 DNA follows: TGTGCCAGTAGTACCAGGGGTATGGATGAAAAACTGTTTTTT.

The table lists this clonotype with many counts. J is TRBJ2-7 and V is TRBV20-1; 7 bases fit TRBD1. Trimming took 0 bases from V and 3 from J; bases not matched to a gene: 5. The germline V gene has CDR1 DFQATT and CDR2 SNEGSKA (reference sequence). CDR3 length: 14 residues. In DNA form, the CDR3 reads TGCAGTGCTAGAGATCGGGACAGCGTCTACGAGCAGTACTTC. Its translation: CSARDRDSVYEQYF.

The chain has TRBV27 and TRBJ1-1; D is unclear. CDR3 length: 12 residues. V lost 8 bases and J lost 3, with 10 bases in between. Germline loops: CDR1 MNHEY, CDR2 SMNVEV (reference sequence). CDR3 residues: CASQGWDTEAFF. CDR3 sequence (DNA): TGTGCCAGCCAAGGGTGGGACACTGAAGCTTTCTTT.

This chain joins TRBV6-2 or TRBV6-3 and TRBJ2-1, with a tentative D call TRBD2 (6 bases). Trimming left V 3 bases short and J 4 bases short, with 10 bases between. This CDR3 spans 14 amino acids. Germline assignment: CDR1 MNHEY and CDR2 SVGEGT. CDR3 protein: CASSYGTEYNEQFF. The DNA of the CDR3 is TGTGCCAGCAGTTATGGGACTGAGTACAATGAGCAGTTCTTC.

This clonotype was detected only a few times. The gene calls are TRBV6-1 and TRBJ1-2, with TRBD1 matching over 7 bases. V lost 8 bases, J lost 7 bases, and 16 bases stayed unmatched. Germline CDR1 MNHNS, CDR2 SASEGT. The CDR3 spans 15 residues. The DNA of the CDR3 is TGTGCCAGCGTCCGGGACAGTCAATCTTTGTTTGGCTACACCTTC. It encodes CASVRDSQSLFGYTF.

The genes are TRBV5-4 and TRBJ2-1; D possibly uses TRBD1 or TRBD2 (5 bases each). V was trimmed by 4 bases and J by 7 bases, leaving 21 bases between them. This CDR3 region has 16 residues. CDR1 and CDR2 (germline): SGHNT, YYREEE (reference sequence). CDR3 in amino acids: CASSGSGSREGNEQFF. CDR3 sequence (DNA): TGTGCCAGCAGCGGTTCCGGGTCCCGCGAGGGGAATGAGCAGTTCTTC.

The chain couples TRBV28 to TRBJ2-7; tentatively, D is TRBD2 (6 bases). With 6 bases removed from V and 1 base from J, the gap between germline ends came to 13 bases. In germline, CDR1 is MDHEN, CDR2 SYDVKM. The CDR3 loop spans 14 amino acids. CDR3 nucleotide sequence: TGTGCCAGCAGACCGGTCGGGGGTTCCTACGAGCAGTACTTC. Encoded protein: CASRPVGGSYEQYF.

There are many counts of this clonotype. The rearrangement uses TRBV6-1 and TRBJ1-1; D gene uncertain. Germline-derived CDR1 and CDR2 are MNHNS and SASEGT. V lost 1 base to trimming and J lost 3 bases, with 12 bases between them. CDR3 length: 15 residues. CDR3 sequence reads: CASSEVNSGHTEAFF. The CDR3 DNA sequence: TGTGCCAGCAGTGAAGTAAATTCGGGTCACACTGAAGCTTTCTTT.